The rows below give T cell receptor beta chains drawn from one sample of a study of tumor-infiltrating lymphocytes in primary liver carcinoma. TCRdb reanalysed the multiplex PCR reads using MiXCR and keeps one entry per CDR3 protein. The top ten hold roughly 6.5% of the sample, which has about 350,000 distinct CDR3 sequences, about 65% seen once. Sequencing was performed on peripheral blood. Receptor source: a man aged 40-49 years with primary liver carcinoma and hepatitis B virus infection. CDR3s include the opening cysteine and the closing phenylalanine or tryptophan. Each record gives: J gene, V gene, D gene, clone size, CDR3 DNA, CDR3 protein. D genes are given only for firm matches. Expanded clones are given a class, and other clones once, few, many or no size at all.

>TRBJ2-3|TRBV11-2|TRBD1|-
TGTGCCAGTAGCGATCCCCGTGTACAGGGGGGAGATACGCAGTATTTT
CASSDPRVQGGDTQYF
>TRBJ1-2|TRBV28|-|-
TGTGCCAGCAGACCTAGTGGGACGGATGGCTACACCTTC
CASRPSGTDGYTF
>TRBJ1-5|TRBV28|-|-
TGTGCCAGCAGTCATATGGGGGGCGGGACAATCAATCAGCCCCAGCATTTT
CASSHMGGGTINQPQHF
>TRBJ1-2|TRBV11-2|-|-
TGTGCCATCAGCACCCGACACGCTCCCGCGGTAGGCTACACCTTC
CAISTRHAPAVGYTF
>TRBJ2-7|TRBV11-2|TRBD2|few
TGTGCCAGCAGCTTAGCATTAACGGGGGGTATCGACGAGCGGTACTTC
CASSLALTGGIDERYF
>TRBJ2-5|TRBV6-6|-|few
TGTGCCAGCAGACCTACAGGGATCCAAGAGACCCAGTACTTC
CASRPTGIQETQYF
>TRBJ2-7|TRBV11-2|-|-
TGTGCCGGCAGCGCCTGGAGGACGGGAGCCTACGAGCAGTACTTC
CAGSAWRTGAYEQYF
>TRBJ1-3|TRBV29-1|-|-
TGCAGCGTTGGGGGGGAGACAGTGTTGAACACCATATATTTT
CSVGGETVLNTIYF
>TRBJ1-3|TRBV7-8|-|-
TGTGCCAGCAGCCCCCTCCGTCTAGGGATCTCTGGAAACACCATATATTTT
CASSPLRLGISGNTIYF
>TRBJ2-2|TRBV12-3/TRBV12-4|TRBD1|many
TGTGCCAGCAGTACCCCGGACAGGGATGGTCGTGCCGGGGAGCTGTTTTTT
CASSTPDRDGRAGELFF
>TRBJ2-7|TRBV5-1|TRBD1|few
TGCGCCAGCAGCTTGGTAGGGGGCGCTAAGTACGAGCAGTACTTC
CASSLVGGAKYEQYF
>TRBJ2-3|TRBV14|-|-
TGTGCCAGCAGCCAAGATCCCTGGCGCACAGATATGCAGTATTTT
CASSQDPWRTDMQYF
>TRBJ2-3|TRBV9|TRBD2|-
TGTGTCCTAGCTTCTGCGGGAGAAGGAACAGATACGCAGTATTTT
CVLASAGEGTDTQYF
>TRBJ2-5|TRBV29-1|TRBD2|-
TGCAGCCTTGAAGTACTAGCGGGAGTAGGGGAGACCCAGTACTTC
CSLEVLAGVGETQYF
>TRBJ2-2|TRBV11-2|-|-
TGTGCAAGCAGCTTAGTTGGGGACAGAAAGAACACCGGGGGGCTGTTTTTT
CASSLVGDRKNTGGLFF
>TRBJ2-7|TRBV12-3/TRBV12-4|-|-
TGTGCCAGCACTTTGGGGCCTGCTTACGAGCAGTACTTC
CASTLGPAYEQYF
>TRBJ2-7|TRBV4-3|-|-
TGCGCCAGGGACCAAGATCTCAAGGTCTCTAGCGAGCAGTACTTC
CARDQDLKVSSEQYF
>TRBJ2-7|TRBV29-1|-|many
TGCAGCGTTGAAGGGGGTGCCGAGCAGTACTTC
CSVEGGAEQYF
>TRBJ1-1|TRBV11-2|TRBD1|-
TGTGCCAGCAGCTTATCAGGGGGCAACACTGAAGCTTACTTT
CASSLSGGNTEAYF
>TRBJ2-2|TRBV11-3|-|-
TGTGCCAGCAGCGCGTTCGAGGGCACCGGGGAGCTATTTTTT
CASSAFEGTGELFF
>TRBJ2-1|TRBV12-3/TRBV12-4|-|-
TGTGCCAGCAGTCCCGGTGAGGGGTGGGGTGAGCAGTTCTTC
CASSPGEGWGEQFF
>TRBJ2-3|TRBV6-6|-|-
TGTGCGACAGGTGATCGCACAGATACGCAGTATTTT
CATGDRTDTQYF
>TRBJ2-7|TRBV11-2|-|-
TGTGCCAGCAGCCTTGGTCAGGGATGGCAGTACTTC
CASSLGQGWQYF
>TRBJ1-6|TRBV4-3|-|-
TGCACCAGCAGCGGACAAGGGCCGGGTAGGGAACCACCCCTCCACTTT
CTSSGQGPGREPPLHF